The rows below give T cell receptor beta chains drawn from one sample of a study of blood T cells in healthy people across ages. TCRdb re-derived calls from the 5' RACE reads in MiXCR, one entry per CDR3 protein. The sample lists about 830,000 distinct CDR3 sequences, less than 80% occurring once. The specimen was blood. The source of these receptors is a man in his thirties or forties in good health. Each CDR3 is given with its conserved first and last residue. A D gene is named only where the DNA matches it firmly. Where a row states a size, it is once, few, many or the class of an expanded clone; other rows omit it.

TRBJ2-7	NA	TRBV6-2/TRBV6-3	NA	CASSFFGGHHSYEQYF	TGTGCCAGCAGTTTTTTCGGGGGCCACCACTCCTACGAGCAGTACTTC
TRBJ2-5	TRBD2	TRBV4-3	once	CASSRGLAGFQETQYF	TGCGCCAGCAGCCGGGGACTAGCGGGATTCCAAGAGACCCAGTACTTC
TRBJ2-1	TRBD1	TRBV29-1	NA	CSVVVTGGYNEQFF	TGCAGCGTTGTAGTGACAGGGGGCTACAATGAGCAGTTCTTC
TRBJ1-1	TRBD1	TRBV7-3	NA	CASSIGTGAGSTEAFF	TGTGCCAGCAGCATAGGGACAGGGGCCGGAAGCACTGAAGCTTTCTTT
TRBJ2-1	NA	TRBV7-3	few	CASSPQGGLYNEQFF	TGTGCCAGCAGCCCCCAGGGGGGCCTTTACAATGAGCAGTTCTTC
TRBJ2-7	NA	TRBV29-1	NA	CSVELKYEQYF	TGCAGCGTTGAACTCAAGTACGAGCAGTACTTC
TRBJ2-7	NA	TRBV6-2/TRBV6-3	NA	CASSLQRGRFYEQYF	TGTGCCAGCAGTCTCCAGAGGGGAAGGTTCTACGAGCAGTACTTC
TRBJ2-3	NA	TRBV12-3/TRBV12-4	NA	CASRPTGSFTDTQYF	TGTGCCAGCAGGCCGACAGGAAGTTTCACAGATACGCAGTATTTT
TRBJ1-5	NA	TRBV3-1	NA	CASSQDLGTGRSQPQHF	TGTGCCAGCAGCCAAGATCTAGGAACAGGGAGAAGTCAGCCCCAGCATTTT
TRBJ2-1	TRBD1	TRBV2	NA	CASSEEGGTGANEQFF	TGTGCCAGCAGTGAAGAGGGCGGGACAGGGGCAAATGAGCAGTTCTTC